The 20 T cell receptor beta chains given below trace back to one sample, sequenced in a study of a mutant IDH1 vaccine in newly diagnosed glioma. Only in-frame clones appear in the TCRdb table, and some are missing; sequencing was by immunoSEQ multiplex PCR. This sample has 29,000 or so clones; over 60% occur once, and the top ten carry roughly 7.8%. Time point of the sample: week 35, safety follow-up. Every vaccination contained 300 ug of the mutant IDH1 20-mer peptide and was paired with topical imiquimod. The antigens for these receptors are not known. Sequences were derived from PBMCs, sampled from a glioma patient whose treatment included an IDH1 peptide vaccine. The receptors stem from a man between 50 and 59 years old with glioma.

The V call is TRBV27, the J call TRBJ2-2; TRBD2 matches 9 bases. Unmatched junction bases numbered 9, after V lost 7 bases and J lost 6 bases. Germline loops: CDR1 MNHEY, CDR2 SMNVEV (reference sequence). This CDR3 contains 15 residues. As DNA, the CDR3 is TGTGCCAGCACCTTAGCGGGGGTGGGGGCCGGGGAGCTGTTTTTT. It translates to CASTLAGVGAGELFF.

The CDR3 region has the DNA TGTGCCAGTAGGGACCAGGAGGTAAAGCAGTTCTTC. As protein: CASRDQEVKQFF. The chain carries TRBV19 and TRBJ2-1; TRBD2 might be the D (5 bases). CDR1 is LNHDA and CDR2 is SQIVND in the germline V gene (reference sequence). The ends were cut back, 6 bases at V and 11 bases at J, with 14 bases in the middle. This CDR3 comprises 12 residues.

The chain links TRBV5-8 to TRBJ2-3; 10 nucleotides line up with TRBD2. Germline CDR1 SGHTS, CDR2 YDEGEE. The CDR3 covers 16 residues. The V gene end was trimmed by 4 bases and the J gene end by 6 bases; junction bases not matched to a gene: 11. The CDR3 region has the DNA TGTGCCAGCAGCCTCTACGGCAGCGGGGGGGAGGATACGCAGTATTTT. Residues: CASSLYGSGGEDTQYF.

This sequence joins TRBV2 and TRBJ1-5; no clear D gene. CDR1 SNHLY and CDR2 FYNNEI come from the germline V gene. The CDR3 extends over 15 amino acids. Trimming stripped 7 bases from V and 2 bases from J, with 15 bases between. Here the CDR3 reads CASTGKDTGNQPQHF. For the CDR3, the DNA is TGTGCCAGCACGGGGAAAGATACCGGCAATCAGCCCCAGCATTTT.

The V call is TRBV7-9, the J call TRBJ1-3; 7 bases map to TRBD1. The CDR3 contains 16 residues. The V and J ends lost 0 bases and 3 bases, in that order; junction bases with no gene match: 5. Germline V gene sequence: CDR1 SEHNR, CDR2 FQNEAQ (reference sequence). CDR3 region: CASSLAAGGGGNTIYF. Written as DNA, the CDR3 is TGTGCCAGCAGCTTAGCAGCAGGGGGTGGTGGAAACACCATATATTTT.

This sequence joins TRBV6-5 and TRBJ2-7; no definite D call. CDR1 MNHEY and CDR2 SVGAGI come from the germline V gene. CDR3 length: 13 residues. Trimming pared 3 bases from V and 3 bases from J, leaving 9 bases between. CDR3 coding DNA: TGTGCCAGCAGTTATGGGCGGCGCTACGAGCAGTACTTC. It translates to CASSYGRRYEQYF.

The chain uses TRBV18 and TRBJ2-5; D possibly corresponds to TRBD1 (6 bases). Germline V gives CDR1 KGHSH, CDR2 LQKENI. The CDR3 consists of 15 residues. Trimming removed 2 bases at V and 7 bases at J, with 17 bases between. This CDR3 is CASSPSRDTLRTQYF. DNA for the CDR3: TGTGCCAGCTCACCAAGTAGGGACACCCTAAGGACCCAGTACTTC.

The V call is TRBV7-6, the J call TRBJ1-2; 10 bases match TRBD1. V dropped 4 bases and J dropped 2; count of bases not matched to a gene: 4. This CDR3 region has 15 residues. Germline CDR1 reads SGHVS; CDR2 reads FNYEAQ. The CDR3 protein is CASSSGTGANYGYTF. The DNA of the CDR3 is TGTGCCAGCAGCTCGGGGACAGGGGCCAACTATGGCTACACCTTC.

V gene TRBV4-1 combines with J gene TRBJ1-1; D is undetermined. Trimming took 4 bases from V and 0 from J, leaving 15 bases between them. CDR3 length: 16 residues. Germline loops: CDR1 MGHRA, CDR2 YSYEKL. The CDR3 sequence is CASSPPGWQVNTEAFF. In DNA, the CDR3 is TGCGCCAGCAGCCCTCCAGGCTGGCAGGTGAACACTGAAGCTTTCTTT.

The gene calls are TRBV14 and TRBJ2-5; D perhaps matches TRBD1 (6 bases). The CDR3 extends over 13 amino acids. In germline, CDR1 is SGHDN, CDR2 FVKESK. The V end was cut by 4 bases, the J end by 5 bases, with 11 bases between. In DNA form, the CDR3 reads TGTGCCAGCAGCCCCGACGACAGGGAGACCCAGTACTTC. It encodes CASSPDDRETQYF.

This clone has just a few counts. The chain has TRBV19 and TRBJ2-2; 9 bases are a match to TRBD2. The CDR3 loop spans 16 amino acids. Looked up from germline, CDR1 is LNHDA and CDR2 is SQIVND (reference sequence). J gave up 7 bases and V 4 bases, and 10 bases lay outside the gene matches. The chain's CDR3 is CASSKGLAGSDGELFF. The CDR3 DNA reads TGTGCCAGTAGTAAAGGGCTAGCGGGGTCCGACGGGGAGCTGTTTTTT.

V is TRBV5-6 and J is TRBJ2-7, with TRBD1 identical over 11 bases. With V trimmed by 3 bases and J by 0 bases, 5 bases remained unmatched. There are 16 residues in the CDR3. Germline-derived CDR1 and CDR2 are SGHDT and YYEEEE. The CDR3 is CASSSPGQGVSYEQYF. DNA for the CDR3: TGTGCCAGCAGCTCGCCGGGACAGGGGGTCTCCTACGAGCAGTACTTC.

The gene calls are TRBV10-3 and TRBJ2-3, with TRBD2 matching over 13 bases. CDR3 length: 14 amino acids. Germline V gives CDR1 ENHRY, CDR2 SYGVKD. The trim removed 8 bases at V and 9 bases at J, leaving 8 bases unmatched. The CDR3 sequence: CAIGTSGAQGTQYF. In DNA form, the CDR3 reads TGTGCCATCGGGACTAGCGGGGCACAGGGCACGCAGTATTTT.

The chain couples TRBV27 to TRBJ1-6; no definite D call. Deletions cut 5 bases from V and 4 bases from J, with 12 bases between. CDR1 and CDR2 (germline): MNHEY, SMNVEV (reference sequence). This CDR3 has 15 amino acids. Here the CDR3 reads CASSLTGEYNSPLHF. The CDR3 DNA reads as TGTGCCAGCAGTCTGACCGGCGAGTATAATTCACCCCTCCACTTT.

DNA of the CDR3: TGTGCCAGCAGCCAAGATAGGATTACGGGGGACAGGGTTGCAGATACGCAGTATTTT. Its protein product is CASSQDRITGDRVADTQYF. V usage is TRBV14 and J usage is TRBJ2-3; 9 positions match TRBD1. The germline V gene has CDR1 SGHDN and CDR2 FVKESK. The CDR3 runs 19 residues. After removal of 0 bases from V and 4 bases from J, the junction contained 14 bases not matched to a gene.

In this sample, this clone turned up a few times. DNA for the CDR3: TGTGCCACCAGCTCGGTAAGGTCCCTGAACACTGAAGCTTTCTTT. Translated, it gives CATSSVRSLNTEAFF. The chain has TRBV15 and TRBJ1-1, with no clear D. CDR1 is LNHNV and CDR2 is YYDKDF in the germline V gene (reference sequence). V lost 5 bases, J lost 0 bases, and 13 bases lay in between. CDR3 length: 15 residues. Full variable domain (remainder filled in from reference TRBV15 and TRBJ1-1): DAMVIQNPRYQVTQFGKPVTLSCSQTLNHNVMYWYQQKSSQAPKLLFHYYDKDFNNEADTPDNFQSRRPNTSFCFLDIRSPGLGDTAMYLCATSSVRSLNTEAFFGQGTRLTVV.

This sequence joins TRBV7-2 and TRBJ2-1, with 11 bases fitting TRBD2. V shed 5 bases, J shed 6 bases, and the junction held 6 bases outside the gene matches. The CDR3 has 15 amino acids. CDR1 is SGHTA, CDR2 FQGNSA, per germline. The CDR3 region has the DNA TGTGCCAGCAGCCGTACTAGCGGGAGACTCAATGAGCAGTTCTTC. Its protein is CASSRTSGRLNEQFF. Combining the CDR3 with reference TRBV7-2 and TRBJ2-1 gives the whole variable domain GAGVSQSPSNKVTEKGKDVELRCDPISGHTALYWYRQSLGQGLEFLIYFQGNSAPDKSGLPSDRFSAERTGGSVSTLTIQRTQQEDSAVYLCASSRTSGRLNEQFFGPGTRLTVL.

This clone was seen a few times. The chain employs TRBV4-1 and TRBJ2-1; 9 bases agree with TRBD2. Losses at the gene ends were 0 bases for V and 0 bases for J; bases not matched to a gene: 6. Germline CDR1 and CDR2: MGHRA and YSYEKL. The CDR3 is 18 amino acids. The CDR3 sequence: CASSQDGSGRLSYNEQFF. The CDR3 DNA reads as TGCGCCAGCAGCCAAGATGGGAGCGGGAGGCTCTCCTACAATGAGCAGTTCTTC.

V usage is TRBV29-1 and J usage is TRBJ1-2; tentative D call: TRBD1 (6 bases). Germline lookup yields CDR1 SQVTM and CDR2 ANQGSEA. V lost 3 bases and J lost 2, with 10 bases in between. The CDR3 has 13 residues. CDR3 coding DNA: TGCAGCGTTGACCCGACAGGAAACTATGGCTACACCTTC. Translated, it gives CSVDPTGNYGYTF.

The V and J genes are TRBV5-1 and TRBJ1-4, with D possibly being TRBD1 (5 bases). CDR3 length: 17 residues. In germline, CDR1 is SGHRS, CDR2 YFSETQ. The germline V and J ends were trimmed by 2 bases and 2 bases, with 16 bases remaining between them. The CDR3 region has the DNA TGCGCCAGCAGCTTACGTGGCAGGGCTCGGACTAATGAAAAACTGTTTTTT. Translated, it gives CASSLRGRARTNEKLFF.